Below are 14 T cell receptor beta chains sequenced from a single sample in a study of T cell changes during pregnancy in multiple sclerosis. This table comes from immunoSEQ multiplex PCR, and its TCRdb copy is limited to in-frame clones, with some not included. The data show 90,000 to 120,000 clones, with approximately 90% seen just once and around 1.2% held by the top ten. The sequenced sample was peripheral blood, obtained in the second trimester of pregnancy. Receptors originate from a female donor with multiple sclerosis, enrolled in a pregnancy study.

The chain is built from TRBV29-1 and TRBJ2-3; 10 bases map to TRBD1. This CDR3 comprises 12 residues. Germline assignment: CDR1 SQVTM and CDR2 ANQGSEA. Trimming took 7 bases from V and 4 from J; bases not matched to a gene: 2. The CDR3 loop reads CSAGQGSDTQYF. CDR3 in DNA: TGCAGCGCGGGACAGGGGTCAGATACGCAGTATTTT.

The V call is TRBV28, the J call TRBJ2-5; the match to TRBD1 covers 7 bases. The ends lost 5 bases at V and 0 bases at J; junction bases unmatched: 6. Germline values: CDR1 MDHEN, CDR2 SYDVKM. CDR3 length: 15 amino acids. The CDR3 region is CASSPRTGYQETQYF. CDR3 bases: TGTGCCAGCAGTCCCCGGACAGGATACCAAGAGACCCAGTACTTC.

V gene TRBV28 combines with J gene TRBJ2-1; TRBD2 aligns across 11 bases. This CDR3 comprises 16 residues. CDR1 and CDR2 from the germline V gene are MDHEN and SYDVKM. V lost 0 bases, J lost 6 bases, and 4 bases stayed unmatched. DNA of the CDR3: TGTGCCAGCAGTTTATGGGGGACTAGCGGAGTCAATGAGCAGTTCTTC. Protein sequence: CASSLWGTSGVNEQFF.

The rearrangement joins TRBV9 to TRBJ2-5; 11 nucleotides match TRBD2. V dropped 3 bases and J dropped 0; count of bases not matched to a gene: 7. The CDR3 sequence is 17 residues long. Germline assignment: CDR1 SGDLS and CDR2 YYNGEE. CDR3 sequence reads: CASSASGTSGHQETQYF. CDR3 nucleotides: TGTGCCAGCAGCGCGTCCGGGACTAGCGGACACCAAGAGACCCAGTACTTC.

V is TRBV19 and J is TRBJ2-7; 10 bases are shared with TRBD2. The CDR3 spans 13 residues. Germline V gene sequence: CDR1 LNHDA, CDR2 SQIVND (reference sequence). V dropped 7 bases and J dropped 3; count of bases not matched to a gene: 3. The CDR3 bases are TGTGCCAGTATGGGGACTAGCGTCTACGAGCAGTACTTC. It specifies CASMGTSVYEQYF.

This chain joins TRBV28 and TRBJ2-4; TRBD2 agrees at 8 bases. CDR3 length: 17 amino acids. After removal of 2 bases from V and 2 bases from J, the junction contained 8 bases not matched to a gene. Looked up from germline, CDR1 is MDHEN and CDR2 is SYDVKM. The CDR3 sequence is CASSLQSAGATKNIQYF. In DNA, the CDR3 is TGTGCCAGCAGTTTACAATCAGCGGGAGCGACCAAAAACATTCAGTACTTC.

This clone occurred once. This chain connects TRBV18 to TRBJ2-7, with 7 nucleotides matching TRBD1. Germline values: CDR1 KGHSH, CDR2 LQKENI. The CDR3 contains 14 residues. V lost 2 bases and J lost 4; bases outside the gene matches: 5. CDR3 region: CASSPATGEYEQYF. In DNA form, the CDR3 reads TGTGCCAGCTCACCAGCCACAGGGGAATACGAGCAGTACTTC. Using reference TRBV18 and TRBJ2-7 for the parts outside the CDR3, the full variable domain is NAGVMQNPRHLVRRRGQEARLRCSPMKGHSHVYWYRQLPEEGLKFMVYLQKENIIDESGMPKERFSAEFPKEGPSILRIQQVVRGDSAAYFCASSPATGEYEQYFGPGTRLTVT.

This chain links TRBV29-1 with TRBJ2-1; D possibly corresponds to TRBD1 (6 bases). CDR1 and CDR2 from the germline V gene are SQVTM and ANQGSEA. CDR3 length: 16 residues. Trimming left V 4 bases short and J 2 bases short, with 18 bases between. CDR3 coding DNA: TGCAGCGTTGGCCCCCGGGACAACCCTACCTACAATGAGCAGTTCTTC. It specifies CSVGPRDNPTYNEQFF.

In DNA form, the CDR3 reads TGCGCCAGCAGCCAAGGAGAGACTTTCAGTTACAATGAGCAGTTCTTC. This translates into CASSQGETFSYNEQFF. V usage is TRBV4-1 and J usage is TRBJ2-1, with D unclear. Germline CDR1 is MGHRA and CDR2 is YSYEKL. The V end was cut by 1 base, the J end by 4 bases, with 14 bases between. The CDR3 runs to 16 residues.

The chain uses TRBV5-4 and TRBJ2-1, with 8 bases aligning to TRBD1. The germline V gene has CDR1 SGHNT and CDR2 YYREEE (reference sequence). The CDR3 length is 15 residues. The ends lost 5 bases at V and 5 bases at J; junction bases unmatched: 9. In nucleotides, the CDR3 is TGTGCCAGCAGACCGCAGGGGGCTCAGAACAATGAGCAGTTCTTC. The encoded protein is CASRPQGAQNNEQFF.

The chain recombines TRBV5-1 with TRBJ2-7, with D tentatively TRBD1 (6 bases). The V gene lost 1 base and the J gene lost 4 bases, with 15 bases spanning the gap. This CDR3 comprises 15 residues. The germline gives CDR1 SGHRS, CDR2 YFSETQ. CDR3 loop: CASSLQAGETYEQYF. Here the CDR3 DNA reads TGCGCCAGCAGCTTGCAAGCAGGGGAAACATACGAGCAGTACTTC.

The chain employs TRBV15 and TRBJ1-4; 8 bases align to TRBD1. The CDR3 spans 17 residues. V lost 5 bases, J lost 8 bases, and 16 bases stayed unmatched. Germline V gene data show CDR1 as LNHNV and CDR2 as YYDKDF (reference sequence). This chain's CDR3 is CATSGRWAYRGREKLFF. CDR3 DNA: TGTGCCACCAGCGGCCGATGGGCGTACAGGGGGAGAGAAAAACTGTTTTTT.

The chain combines TRBV18 with TRBJ2-1; no reliable D call. The CDR3 is made up of 16 amino acids. Germline-derived CDR1 and CDR2 are KGHSH and LQKENI. V lost 0 bases, J lost 0 bases, and 9 bases lay in between. CDR3 sequence reads: CASSPPSISSYNEQFF. DNA of the CDR3: TGTGCCAGCTCACCACCGTCAATTAGCTCCTACAATGAGCAGTTCTTC.

This clone appeared once. CDR3 in amino acids: CASTPTGANQPQHF. The CDR3 region has the DNA TGTGCCAGTACCCCGACAGGGGCTAATCAGCCCCAGCATTTT. The chain uses TRBV19 and TRBJ1-5; 8 positions agree with TRBD1. The CDR3 contains 14 residues. V was clipped by 7 bases and J by 4 bases; unmatched bases: 6. From germline, CDR1 is LNHDA and CDR2 SQIVND (reference sequence).